This is a list of T cell receptor beta chains from one sample in a study of response to subunit inactivated influenza vaccine. From the RT-PCR reads, TCRdb called clonotypes with MiXCR, one entry per CDR3 protein. The sample includes about 620,000 distinct CDR3 sequences, about 11% of them seen just once. This same sample was also taken into another study, of T cells expressing NK-cell markers.

The sample in question was PBMCs from blood, obtained on the day of vaccination. These receptors were obtained from a man aged 50 to 60 who received an inactivated influenza vaccine. The CDR3 runs from the conserved cysteine through the conserved F or W. A D gene is named only where the DNA matches it firmly. The listing skips clone size in some rows; elsewhere it reads once, few, many or a size class.

clone_size d_call j_call v_call cdr3_nt cdr3_aa
. TRBD1 TRBJ2-7 TRBV6-5 TGTGCCAGCAGTTACTCGATAGACAGGGGGTTATTCGAGCAGTACTTC CASSYSIDRGLFEQYF
. TRBD1 TRBJ2-5 TRBV29-1 TGCAGCGTAAGACAGGGTCGAGAGACCCAGTACTTC CSVRQGRETQYF
many . TRBJ2-3 TRBV5-1 TGCGCCAGCAGCTTGTATGGCCGAGAGGTAGATACGCAGTATTTT CASSLYGREVDTQYF
many . TRBJ1-1 TRBV29-1 TGCAGCGTCCAAGTAGGGGCCACTGAAGCTTTCTTT CSVQVGATEAFF
many TRBD1 TRBJ2-7 TRBV5-1 TGCGCCAGCAGAACCGCCCCGGGACAGGGGGCGTACGAGCAGTACTTC CASRTAPGQGAYEQYF
few TRBD2 TRBJ2-1 TRBV20-1 TGCAGTGCTCCGACCCAGCGGGAGGTTGGTGAGCAGTTCTTC CSAPTQREVGEQFF
. . TRBJ2-4 TRBV20-1 TGCAGTGCAGCAGACAGTAGATGGGCAAACATTCAGTACTTC CSAADSRWANIQYF
few TRBD2 TRBJ2-7 TRBV10-3 TGTGCCATCAGTGAGTCTCGGACTAGCGGGGGCGAGCAGTACTTC CAISESRTSGGEQYF
many . TRBJ1-4 TRBV9 TGTGCCAGCAGCCCCTACCCAGGTGGAAATGAAAAACTGTTTTTT CASSPYPGGNEKLFF
. . TRBJ1-2 TRBV6-1 TGTGCCAGCAATCGCGGACCAGAGGACTATGGCTACACCTTC CASNRGPEDYGYTF
few . TRBJ1-1 TRBV29-1 TGCAGCGTAACGGCCCTAGCGGCCACTGAAGCTTTCTTT CSVTALAATEAFF
. . TRBJ1-5 TRBV7-6 TGTGCCAGCAGCTTCACAGCGGATAGCAATCAGCCCCAGCATTTT CASSFTADSNQPQHF
few TRBD1 TRBJ2-1 TRBV10-3 TGTGCCATGCGGACAGGACAGTACAATGAGCAGTTCTTC CAMRTGQYNEQFF
many TRBD1 TRBJ2-7 TRBV28 TGTGCCAGCAGCCCTGGCGGAGACAGGGACTACGAGCAGTACTTC CASSPGGDRDYEQYF
few . TRBJ1-3 TRBV27 TGTGCCAGCAGTTTATCCGGGGTCAGGGGCGATTTCGGAAACACCATATATTTT CASSLSGVRGDFGNTIYF
. TRBD2 TRBJ2-1 TRBV25-1 TGTGCCAGCAGTGCTAGCGGGAGGTCCTACAATGAGCAGTTCTTC CASSASGRSYNEQFF
once TRBD1 TRBJ1-6 TRBV12-3/TRBV12-4 TGTGCCAGCAGGCTTATGAAGACAGGGGGCTTTTTTAATTCACCCCTCCACTTT CASRLMKTGGFFNSPLHF
few . TRBJ1-1 TRBV4-1 TGCGCCAGCAGCCAAATAACGAACACTGAAGCTTTCTTT CASSQITNTEAFF
. . TRBJ2-1 TRBV2 TGTGCCAGCAGTGGTGAAAATGAGCAGTTCTTC CASSGENEQFF
. . TRBJ2-2 TRBV7-2 TGTGCCAGCAGCTCATGGGTTACTGGGGAGCTGTTTTTT CASSSWVTGELFF
many . TRBJ2-1 TRBV28 TGTGCCAGCAGTTTGCGGGGCCGGGGCTACAATGAGCAGTTCTTC CASSLRGRGYNEQFF
. TRBD1 TRBJ2-4 TRBV5-1 TGCGCCAGCAGCTTGTCCGACAGGGCGAACATTCAGTACTTC CASSLSDRANIQYF
many TRBD1 TRBJ2-3 TRBV3-1 TGTGCCAGCAGCCCCGGGACAGGGGCCACAGATACGCAGTATTTT CASSPGTGATDTQYF
few TRBD2 TRBJ2-3 TRBV10-3 TGTGCCATCAGGATGACTAGCAGCACAGATACGCAGTATTTT CAIRMTSSTDTQYF
. TRBD2 TRBJ2-7 TRBV27 TGTGCCAGCAGTACCCAGCGGGAGGGACCCTACGAGCAGTACTTC CASSTQREGPYEQYF
. . TRBJ2-7 TRBV5-6 TGTGCCAGCAGCGCCGCCACAGGGTCACTCGAGCAGTACTTC CASSAATGSLEQYF
. TRBD2 TRBJ2-3 TRBV6-1 TGTGCCAGCAGTACCCCCGGGACTAGCGCCCCATTTAGCACAGATACGCAGTATTTT CASSTPGTSAPFSTDTQYF
. . TRBJ2-3 TRBV11-2 TGTGCCAGCACCCTTGGTAGCACAGATACGCAGTATTTT CASTLGSTDTQYF
. . TRBJ2-5 TRBV28 TGTGCCAGGGGCCCCGGGGGTAGGGAGACCCAGTACTTC CARGPGGRETQYF
few . TRBJ2-5 TRBV20-1 TGCAGTGCTAGTAGGTTCGCACAAGAGACCCAGTACTTC CSASRFAQETQYF
. TRBD1 TRBJ2-7 TRBV12-3/TRBV12-4 TGTGCCAGCAGTTTCCAACCGGGACAGGGGGCGCGTGAGCAGTACTTC CASSFQPGQGAREQYF
. TRBD2 TRBJ2-2 TRBV10-3 TGTGCCATCAGTGGCCAAACTAACAAGCGGGAGGGCCGTACCGGGGAGCTGTTTTTT CAISGQTNKREGRTGELFF
. . TRBJ1-1 TRBV5-1 TGCGCCAGCAGCTTGTATGGGGAGAACACTGAAGCTTTCTTT CASSLYGENTEAFF
. TRBD2 TRBJ2-1 TRBV7-9 TGTGCCAGCAGCACTTTAGCGGGTGTGTTCAATGAGCAGTTCTTC CASSTLAGVFNEQFF
. . TRBJ1-2 TRBV5-5 TGTGCCAGCAGCCCTGTTGGGCAGAACTATGGCTACACCTTC CASSPVGQNYGYTF
. TRBD2 TRBJ2-7 TRBV7-9 TGTGCCAGCAGCCCAGTCACTAGCGGGCTCTCCTACGAGCAGTACTTC CASSPVTSGLSYEQYF
few . TRBJ1-3 TRBV3-1 TGTGCCAGCAGCCCTGACAGCTTCTCTGGAAACACCATATATTTT CASSPDSFSGNTIYF
few . TRBJ2-7 TRBV20-1 TGCAGTGCTAGAGACTTGGGGGGTTACGAGCAGTACTTC CSARDLGGYEQYF
many . TRBJ2-1 TRBV24-1 TGTGCCACCAGTGGGGCTCCCCCGGGCAATGAGCAGTTCTTC CATSGAPPGNEQFF
few . TRBJ1-5 TRBV6-5 TGTGCCAGCAGTTACTCTGTGGACGGCACGGGGGCCCAGCATTTT CASSYSVDGTGAQHF
. . TRBJ1-6 TRBV4-3 TGCGCCAGCAGCCAAGCAGGGCGAAATTCACCCCTCCACTTT CASSQAGRNSPLHF
many TRBD2 TRBJ2-1 TRBV5-1 TGCGCCAGCAGCCCCAGACTAGCGGGATTAGGTGAGCAGTTCTTC CASSPRLAGLGEQFF
. TRBD1 TRBJ2-1 TRBV24-1 TGTGCCACCAGTGATTCCGGGACAGGGGGTGTGAGGAATGAGCAGTTCTTC CATSDSGTGGVRNEQFF
many . TRBJ2-1 TRBV2 TGTGCCAGCAGTGAACTGCTAGGTCGCTACAATGAGCAGTTCTTC CASSELLGRYNEQFF
. TRBD1 TRBJ1-2 TRBV3-1 TGTGCCAGCAGCCCATACAGGGGCAGTCTTCAGGGCTACACCTTC CASSPYRGSLQGYTF
. TRBD1 TRBJ2-6 TRBV2 TGTGCCAGCGGGACAGGGGACGGGGCCAACGTCCTGACTTTC CASGTGDGANVLTF
. . TRBJ2-4 TRBV20-1 TGCAGTGCTAGAGATGGGCAGATAGCCAAAAACATTCAGTACTTC CSARDGQIAKNIQYF
many TRBD2 TRBJ2-1 TRBV12-3/TRBV12-4 TGTGCCAGCAGACTAGCGACCCTCTCCTACAATGAGCAGTTCTTC CASRLATLSYNEQFF
few . TRBJ2-3 TRBV9 TGTGCCAGCAGCGCGACAGGTTCTAGCACAGATACGCAGTATTTT CASSATGSSTDTQYF
few . TRBJ2-7 TRBV23-1 TGCGCCAGCAGTACGACTGGGGGAAGTGAGCAGTACTTC CASSTTGGSEQYF
. . TRBJ2-1 TRBV12-3/TRBV12-4 TGTGCCAGCAGTTCGTACCGGGACAACGTATACAATGAGCAGTTCTTC CASSSYRDNVYNEQFF
. . TRBJ1-1 TRBV5-1 TGCGCCAGCAGCTTGATGGGGCGAGGGGACACTGAAGCTTTCTTT CASSLMGRGDTEAFF
. TRBD1 TRBJ2-3 TRBV11-2 TGTGCCAGCAGCTGGCCCTCAGGGGGCGGGGAGAGGAATACGCAGTATTTT CASSWPSGGGERNTQYF
. . TRBJ2-3 TRBV20-1 TGCAGTGCTAGAGATTCCCCCAGGGGCACAGATACGCAGTATTTT CSARDSPRGTDTQYF
. TRBD1 TRBJ2-7 TRBV6-5 TGTGCCAGCAGTTACCAGGACAGGGTAGGCGAGCAGTACTTC CASSYQDRVGEQYF